This TCR beta chain was identified during a study of blood T cell repertoires in COVID-19. Study-wide context: Specimens from acute and convalescent COVID-19 originated in the United States, Italy and Spain. PBMCs, B-cell-depleted T cells, or T cells provided the cDNA or gDNA that made up the material.

Per the original methods: Reference gene primer amplification gave estimated nucleated cell counts. Assay used: immunoSEQ multiplex PCR; TCRdb lists only in-frame clones, some missing. D and trimming were read from the DNA, whereas the V and J calls and clone size are those reported in that table. Of a few hundred thousand clones detected, 70% to 90% appear once; the ten largest clones hold 3.5% to 5.5%. This clone appeared a single time. The CDR3 has 17 amino acids. V lost 0 bases to trimming and J lost 4 bases; unmatched junction nucleotides: 7. CDR1 and CDR2 (germline): SGHRS, YFSETQ. The chain combines TRBV5-1 with TRBJ2-2, with 9 nucleotides matching TRBD2. The sequence was collected from a man between 60 and 75 years old who had recovered from COVID-19. The sequenced sample was peripheral blood. CDR3: CASSLVAGVLSTGELFF. The CDR3 DNA follows: TGCGCCAGCAGCTTGGTAGCGGGAGTTCTGAGCACCGGGGAGCTGTTTTTT.